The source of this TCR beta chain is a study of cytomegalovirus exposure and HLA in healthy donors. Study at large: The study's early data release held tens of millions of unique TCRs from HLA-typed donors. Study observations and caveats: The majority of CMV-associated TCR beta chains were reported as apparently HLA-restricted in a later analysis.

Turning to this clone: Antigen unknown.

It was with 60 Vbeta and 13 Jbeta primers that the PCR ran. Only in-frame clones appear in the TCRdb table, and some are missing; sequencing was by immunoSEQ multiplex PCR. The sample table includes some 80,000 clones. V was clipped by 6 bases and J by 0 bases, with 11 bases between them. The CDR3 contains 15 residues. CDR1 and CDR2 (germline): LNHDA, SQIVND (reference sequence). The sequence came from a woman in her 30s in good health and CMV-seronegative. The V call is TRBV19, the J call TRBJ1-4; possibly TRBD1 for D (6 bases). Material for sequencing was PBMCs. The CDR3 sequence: CASRADRTTNEKLFF. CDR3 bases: TGTGCCAGTAGGGCGGACAGAACAACTAATGAAAAACTGTTTTTT.